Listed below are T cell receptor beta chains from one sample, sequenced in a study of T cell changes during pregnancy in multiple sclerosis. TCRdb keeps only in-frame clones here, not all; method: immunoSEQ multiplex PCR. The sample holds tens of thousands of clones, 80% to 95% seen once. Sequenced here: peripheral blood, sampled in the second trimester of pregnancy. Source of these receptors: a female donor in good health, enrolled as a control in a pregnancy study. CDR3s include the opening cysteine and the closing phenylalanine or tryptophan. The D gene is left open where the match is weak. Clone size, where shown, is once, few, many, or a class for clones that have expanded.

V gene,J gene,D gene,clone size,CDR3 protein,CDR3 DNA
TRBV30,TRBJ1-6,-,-,CAWSPSSYNSPLHF,TGTGCCTGGAGCCCGAGCTCCTATAATTCACCCCTCCACTTT
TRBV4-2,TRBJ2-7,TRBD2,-,CASSYGVAGELDEQYF,TGTGCCAGCAGCTACGGGGTCGCGGGGGAATTAGACGAGCAGTACTTC
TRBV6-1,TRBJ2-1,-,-,CASSEAAGSYNEQFF,TGTGCCAGCAGTGAAGCGGCAGGTTCCTACAATGAGCAGTTCTTC
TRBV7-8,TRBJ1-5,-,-,CASSLARWAGGNQPQHF,TGTGCCAGCAGCTTAGCGCGATGGGCAGGGGGCAATCAGCCCCAGCATTTT
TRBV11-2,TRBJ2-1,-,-,CATPGESGNEQFF,TGTGCTACCCCTGGGGAGAGTGGGAATGAGCAGTTCTTC
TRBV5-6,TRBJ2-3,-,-,CASSVGEVDTQYF,TGTGCCAGCAGCGTTGGCGAGGTAGATACGCAGTATTTT
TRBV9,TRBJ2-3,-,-,CASSASSGADTQYF,TGTGCCAGCAGCGCCTCCTCAGGGGCAGATACGCAGTATTTT
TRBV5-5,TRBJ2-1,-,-,CASSLVVLLDSHEQFF,TGTGCCAGCAGCTTGGTCGTTCTGTTGGACAGCCATGAGCAGTTCTTC
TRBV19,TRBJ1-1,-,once,CASSRQSMNTEAFF,TGTGCCAGTAGCCGACAGAGCATGAACACTGAAGCTTTCTTT
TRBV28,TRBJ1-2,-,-,CASSRRGGGYTF,TGTGCCAGCAGTCGCAGGGGCGGTGGCTACACCTTC
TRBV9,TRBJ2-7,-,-,CASSVNSLPSYEQYF,TGTGCCAGCAGCGTAAATAGTCTTCCCTCCTACGAGCAGTACTTC
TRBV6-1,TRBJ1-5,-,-,CASSVIQFNQPQHF,TGTGCCAGCAGTGTCATACAGTTCAATCAGCCCCAGCATTTT
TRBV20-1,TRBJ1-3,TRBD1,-,CSAIQDRQRF,TGCAGTGCCATCCAGGACAGGCAACGTTTT
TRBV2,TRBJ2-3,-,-,CATTRTSTRTDTQYF,TGTGCCACCACCCGGACTTCTACGCGCACAGATACGCAGTATTTT
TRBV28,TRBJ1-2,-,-,CASSLSGANYGYTF,TGTGCCAGCAGTTTATCCGGGGCTAACTATGGCTACACCTTC
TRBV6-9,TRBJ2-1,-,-,CASTVPTYNEQFF,TGTGCCAGCACCGTCCCTACCTACAATGAGCAGTTCTTC
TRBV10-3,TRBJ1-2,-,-,CAISESRTANSPRGYTF,TGTGCCATCAGTGAATCTCGGACAGCCAACTCCCCGAGAGGCTACACCTTC
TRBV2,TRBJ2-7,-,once,CATGRGYEQYF,TGTGCCACAGGCCGGGGTTACGAGCAGTACTTC
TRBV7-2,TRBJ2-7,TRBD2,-,CASSLALGLVSEQYF,TGTGCCAGCAGCTTAGCGCTGGGACTAGTTTCCGAGCAGTACTTC
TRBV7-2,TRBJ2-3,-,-,CASTPPTDTQYF,TGTGCCAGCACCCCCCCTACAGATACGCAGTATTTT
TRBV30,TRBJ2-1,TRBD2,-,CAWSPGLAGVGRLF,TGTGCCTGGAGTCCGGGACTAGCGGGAGTCGGGCGGCTCTTC
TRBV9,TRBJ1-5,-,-,CASSVSGIADQPQHF,TGTGCCAGCAGCGTATCCGGCATTGCGGATCAGCCCCAGCATTTT
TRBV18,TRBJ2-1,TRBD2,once,CASSPGTSGANNEQFF,TGTGCCAGCTCACCAGGGACTAGCGGGGCAAACAATGAGCAGTTCTTC
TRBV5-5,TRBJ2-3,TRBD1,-,CASSLVAGGADTQYF,TGTGCCAGCAGCTTGGTAGCAGGGGGTGCAGATACGCAGTATTTT
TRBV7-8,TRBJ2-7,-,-,CASSFSTGDGEQYF,TGTGCCAGCAGCTTTTCGACAGGTGATGGTGAGCAGTACTTC
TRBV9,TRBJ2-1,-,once,CASSVGQTFSYNEQFF,TGTGCCAGCAGCGTTGGCCAGACTTTCTCCTACAATGAGCAGTTCTTC
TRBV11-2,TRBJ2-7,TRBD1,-,CASIPGRGQGSYEQYF,TGTGCCAGCATCCCTGGGAGGGGACAGGGGTCCTACGAGCAGTACTTC
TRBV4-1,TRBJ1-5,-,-,CASSQDYRVGNQPQHF,TGCGCCAGCAGCCAAGACTACAGGGTTGGCAATCAGCCCCAGCATTTT
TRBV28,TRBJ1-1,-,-,CASGLTSPRGTEAFF,TGTGCCAGCGGCCTAACCTCGCCTAGGGGGACTGAAGCTTTCTTT
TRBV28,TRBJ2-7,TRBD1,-,CASSFGDRAKNEQYF,TGTGCCAGCAGTTTCGGGGACAGGGCTAAGAACGAGCAGTACTTC
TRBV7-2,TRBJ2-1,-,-,CASERGSRDEQFF,TGTGCCAGCGAACGCGGGTCCCGGGATGAGCAGTTCTTC
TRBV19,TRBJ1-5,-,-,CASSIGWEVQPQHF,TGTGCCAGTAGTATCGGGTGGGAGGTTCAGCCCCAGCATTTT
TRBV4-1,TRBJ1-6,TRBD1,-,CASSQAGTGSNNSPLHF,TGCGCCAGCAGCCAAGCCGGGACAGGGAGTAATAATTCACCCCTCCACTTT
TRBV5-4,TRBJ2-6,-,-,CASSFPPGVSSGANVLTF,TGTGCCAGCAGCTTCCCCCCAGGGGTATCCTCTGGGGCCAACGTCCTGACTTTC
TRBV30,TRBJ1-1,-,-,CAWSPTRTAQPKAFF,TGTGCCTGGAGTCCAACCCGGACAGCGCAACCCAAAGCTTTCTTT
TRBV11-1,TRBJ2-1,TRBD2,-,CASSLVAGSYNEQFF,TGTGCCAGCAGCTTAGTAGCGGGGTCCTACAATGAGCAGTTCTTC
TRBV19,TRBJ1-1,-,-,CASTSSRIGRGTEAFF,TGTGCCAGTACCTCTTCTAGAATAGGTCGGGGCACTGAAGCTTTCTTT
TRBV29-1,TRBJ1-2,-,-,CTHRAGYTF,TGCACCCACAGGGCTGGCTACACCTTC
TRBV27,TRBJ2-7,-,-,CASSFRAGYEQYF,TGTGCCAGCAGTTTCCGAGCGGGCTACGAGCAGTACTTC
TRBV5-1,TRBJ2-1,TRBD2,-,CASSGATSGGAGNEQFF,TGCGCCAGCAGCGGGGCAACTAGCGGGGGGGCCGGTAATGAGCAGTTCTTC
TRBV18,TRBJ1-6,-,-,CASSPQGGDNSPLHF,TGTGCCAGCTCACCCCAAGGGGGGGATAATTCACCCCTCCACTTT
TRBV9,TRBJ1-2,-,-,CASSVGEAGAYGYTF,TGTGCCAGCAGCGTAGGCGAGGCAGGGGCCTATGGCTACACCTTC
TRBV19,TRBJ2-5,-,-,CASAVSGARQETQYF,TGTGCCAGTGCGGTTTCGGGAGCTCGTCAAGAGACCCAGTACTTC
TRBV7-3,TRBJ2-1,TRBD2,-,CASATSEGNEQFF,TGTGCCAGCGCTACTAGCGAGGGAAATGAGCAGTTCTTC
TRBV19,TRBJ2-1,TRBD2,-,CASSIITSGRNEQFF,TGTGCCAGTAGTATAATAACTAGCGGGAGGAATGAGCAGTTCTTC
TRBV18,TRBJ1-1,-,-,CASSPLVGTTAGGTWEAFF,TGTGCCAGCTCACCACTGGTAGGGACAACAGCGGGGGGAACATGGGAAGCTTTCTTT
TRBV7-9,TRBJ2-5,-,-,CASSFLTDQETQYF,TGTGCCAGCAGCTTTTTAACAGATCAAGAGACCCAGTACTTC
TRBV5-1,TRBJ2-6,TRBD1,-,CASSFGTGGLGANVLTF,TGCGCCAGCAGCTTCGGGACAGGGGGACTCGGGGCCAACGTCCTGACTTTC
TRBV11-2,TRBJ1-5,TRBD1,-,CASSSTGGNQPQHF,TGTGCCAGCAGTTCCACAGGGGGGAATCAGCCCCAGCATTTT
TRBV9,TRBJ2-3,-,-,CASSVGSSGTDTQYF,TGTGCCAGCAGCGTAGGATCTAGCGGCACAGATACGCAGTATTTT
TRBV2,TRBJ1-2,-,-,CASTNDGGAGYGYTF,TGTGCCAGCACAAACGATGGGGGCGCCGGGTATGGCTACACCTTC
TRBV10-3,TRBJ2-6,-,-,CAISEFSGNSGANVLTF,TGTGCCATCAGTGAGTTTAGCGGTAACTCTGGGGCCAACGTCCTGACTTTC
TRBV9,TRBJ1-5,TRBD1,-,CASSVEGQPNQPQHF,TGTGCCAGCAGCGTAGAGGGACAGCCCAATCAGCCCCAGCATTTT